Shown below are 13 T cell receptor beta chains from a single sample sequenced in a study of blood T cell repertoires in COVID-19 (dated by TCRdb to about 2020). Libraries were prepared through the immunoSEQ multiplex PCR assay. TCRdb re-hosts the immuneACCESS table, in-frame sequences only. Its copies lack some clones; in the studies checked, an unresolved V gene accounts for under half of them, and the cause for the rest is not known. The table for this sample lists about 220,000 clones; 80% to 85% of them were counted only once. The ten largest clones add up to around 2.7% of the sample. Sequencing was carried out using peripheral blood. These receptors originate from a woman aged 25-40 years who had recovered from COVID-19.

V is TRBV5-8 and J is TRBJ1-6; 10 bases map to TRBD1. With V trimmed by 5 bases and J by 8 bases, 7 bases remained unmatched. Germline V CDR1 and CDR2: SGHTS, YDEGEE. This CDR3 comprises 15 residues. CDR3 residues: CASSPRQGADSPLHF. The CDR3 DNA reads TGTGCCAGCAGTCCGAGACAGGGGGCAGATTCACCCCTCCACTTT. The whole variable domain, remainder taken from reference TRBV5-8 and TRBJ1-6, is EAGVTQSPTHLIKTRGQQATLRCSPISGHTSVYWYQQALGLGLQFLLWYDEGEERNRGNFPPRFSGRQFPNYSSELNVNALELEDSALYLCASSPRQGADSPLHFGNGTRLTVT.

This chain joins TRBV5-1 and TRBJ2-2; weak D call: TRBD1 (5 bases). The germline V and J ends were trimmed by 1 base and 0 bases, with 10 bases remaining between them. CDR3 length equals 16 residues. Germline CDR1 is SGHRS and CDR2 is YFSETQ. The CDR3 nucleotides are TGCGCCAGCAGCTTGATAAGGGGCGCGAACACCGGGGAGCTGTTTTTT. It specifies CASSLIRGANTGELFF.

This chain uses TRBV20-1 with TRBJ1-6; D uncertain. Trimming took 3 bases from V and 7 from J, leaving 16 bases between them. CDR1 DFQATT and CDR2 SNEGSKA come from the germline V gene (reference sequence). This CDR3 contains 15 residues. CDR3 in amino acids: CSASVTGNRNSPLHF. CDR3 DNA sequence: TGCAGTGCTAGTGTCACGGGGAACCGCAATTCACCCCTCCACTTT.

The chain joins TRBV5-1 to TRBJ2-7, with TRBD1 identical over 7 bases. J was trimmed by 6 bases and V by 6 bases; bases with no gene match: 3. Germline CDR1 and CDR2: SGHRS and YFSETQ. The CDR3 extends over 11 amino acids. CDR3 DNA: TGCGCCAGCATCGAGGGGGCCGAGCAGTACTTC. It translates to CASIEGAEQYF.

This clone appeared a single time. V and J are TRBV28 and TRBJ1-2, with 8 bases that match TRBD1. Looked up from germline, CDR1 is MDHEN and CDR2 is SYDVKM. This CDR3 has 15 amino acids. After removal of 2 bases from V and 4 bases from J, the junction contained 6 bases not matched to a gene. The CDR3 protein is CASSLTTGGSYGYTF. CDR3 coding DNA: TGTGCCAGCAGTTTAACTACAGGGGGTTCCTATGGCTACACCTTC.

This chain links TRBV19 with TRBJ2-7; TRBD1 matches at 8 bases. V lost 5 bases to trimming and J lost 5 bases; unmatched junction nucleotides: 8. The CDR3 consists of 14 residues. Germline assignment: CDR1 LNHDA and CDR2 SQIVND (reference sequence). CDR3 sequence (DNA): TGTGCCAGTAGTCGGGGACAGGTGTCAAACGAGCAGTACTTC. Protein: CASSRGQVSNEQYF.

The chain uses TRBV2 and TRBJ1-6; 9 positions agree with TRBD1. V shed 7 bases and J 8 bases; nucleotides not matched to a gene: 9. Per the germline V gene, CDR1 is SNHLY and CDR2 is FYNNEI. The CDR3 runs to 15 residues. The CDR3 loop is CASKAGTGIHSPLHF. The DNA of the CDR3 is TGTGCCAGCAAAGCGGGGACAGGGATTCATTCACCCCTCCACTTT.

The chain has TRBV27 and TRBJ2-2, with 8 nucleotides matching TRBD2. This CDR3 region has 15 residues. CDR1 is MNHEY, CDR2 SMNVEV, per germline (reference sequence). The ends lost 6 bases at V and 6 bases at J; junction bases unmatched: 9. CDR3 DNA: TGTGCCAGCAGGCCCCAGCGGGAGTTGTCCGGGGAGCTGTTTTTT. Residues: CASRPQRELSGELFF.

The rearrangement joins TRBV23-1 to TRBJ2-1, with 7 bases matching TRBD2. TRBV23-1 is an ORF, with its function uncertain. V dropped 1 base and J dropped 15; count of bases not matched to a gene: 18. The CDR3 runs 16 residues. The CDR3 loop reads CASSQFYSGHDHRWFF. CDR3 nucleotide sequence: TGCGCCAGCAGTCAATTTTATAGCGGGCACGACCACCGTTGGTTCTTC.

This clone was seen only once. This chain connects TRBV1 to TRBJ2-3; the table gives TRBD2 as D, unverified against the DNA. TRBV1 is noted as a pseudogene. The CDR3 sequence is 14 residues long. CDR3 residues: CTRTSLAGADTQYF. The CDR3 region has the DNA TGCACCAGAACTTCACTAGCGGGAGCAGATACGCAGTATTTT.

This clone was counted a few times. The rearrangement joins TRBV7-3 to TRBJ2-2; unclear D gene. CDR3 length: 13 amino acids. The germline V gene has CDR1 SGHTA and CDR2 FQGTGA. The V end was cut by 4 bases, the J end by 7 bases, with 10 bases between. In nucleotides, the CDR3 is TGTGCCAGCAGCTCGCAAAGAGACGGGGAGCTGTTTTTT. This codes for CASSSQRDGELFF.

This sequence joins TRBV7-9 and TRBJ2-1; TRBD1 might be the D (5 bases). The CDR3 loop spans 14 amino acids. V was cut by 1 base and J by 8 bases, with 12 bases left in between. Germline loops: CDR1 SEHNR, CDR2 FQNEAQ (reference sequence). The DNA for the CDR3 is TGTGCCAGCAGCTTAGATAAGGGGCTCCATGAGCAGTTCTTC. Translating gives CASSLDKGLHEQFF. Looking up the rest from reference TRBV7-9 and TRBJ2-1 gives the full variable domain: DTGVSQNPRHKITKRGQNVTFRCDPISEHNRLYWYRQTLGQGPEFLTYFQNEAQLEKSRLLSDRFSAERPKGSFSTLEIQRTEQGDSAMYLCASSLDKGLHEQFFGPGTRLTVL.

CDR3 coding DNA: TGCGCCAGCAGCCAAGGTGCTAGCGGGAGAAGGGGAACAGATACGCAGTATTTT. Translating gives CASSQGASGRRGTDTQYF. The rearrangement joins TRBV4-1 to TRBJ2-3; 10 bases are a match to TRBD2. This CDR3 is built from 18 residues. V lost 1 base to trimming and J lost 3 bases; unmatched junction nucleotides: 10. Germline values: CDR1 MGHRA, CDR2 YSYEKL.